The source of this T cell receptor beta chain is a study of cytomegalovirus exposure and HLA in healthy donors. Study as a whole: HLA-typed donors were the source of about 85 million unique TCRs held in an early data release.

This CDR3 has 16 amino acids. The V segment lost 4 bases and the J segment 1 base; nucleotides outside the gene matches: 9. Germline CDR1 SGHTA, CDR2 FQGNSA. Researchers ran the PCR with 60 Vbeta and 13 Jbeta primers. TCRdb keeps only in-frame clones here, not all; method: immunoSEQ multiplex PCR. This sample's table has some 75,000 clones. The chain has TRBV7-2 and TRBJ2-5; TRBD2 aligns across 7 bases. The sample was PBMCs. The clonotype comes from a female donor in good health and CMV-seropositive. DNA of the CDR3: TGTGCCAGCAGCTGGACCGGGACTATTTCCCAAGAGACCCAGTACTTC. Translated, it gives CASSWTGTISQETQYF.